The 12 T cell receptor beta chains below all came from one sample that was sequenced in a study of cytomegalovirus exposure and HLA in healthy donors. The primer mix had 60 Vbeta and 13 Jbeta primers. Profiled with immunoSEQ multiplex PCR; TCRdb holds only in-frame clones, not every one. The table for this sample gives around 50,000 clones. Sequenced sample: PBMCs. These receptors were taken from a woman between 40 and 50 years old in good health and CMV-seronegative.

The chain combines TRBV28 with TRBJ1-3; D is perhaps TRBD1 (5 bases). The germline V gene encodes CDR1 MDHEN and CDR2 SYDVKM. Trimming left V 8 bases short and J 3 bases short, with 8 bases between. This CDR3 is 12 amino acids long. DNA for the CDR3: TGTGCCAGCGGGGCAGGTGGAAACACCATATATTTT. Protein sequence: CASGAGGNTIYF.

The chain has TRBV5-6 and TRBJ2-7; TRBD1 aligns across 7 bases. With 2 bases clipped from V and 2 bases from J, the junction kept 7 bases outside the gene matches. Germline V lookup: CDR1 SGHDT, CDR2 YYEEEE. The CDR3 runs 15 residues. The CDR3 loop is CASSFTGTATYEQYF. The CDR3 region has the DNA TGTGCCAGCAGCTTCACCGGGACAGCGACCTACGAGCAGTACTTC.

The chain uses TRBV18 and TRBJ2-3; 11 bases map to TRBD2. The length of the CDR3 is 17 residues. The germline V gene encodes CDR1 KGHSH and CDR2 LQKENI. After removal of 0 bases from V and 1 base from J, the junction contained 3 bases not matched to a gene. The CDR3 loop is CASSPPLAGGRTDTQYF. CDR3 nucleotide sequence: TGTGCCAGCTCACCACCGTTAGCGGGAGGGCGCACAGATACGCAGTATTTT.

V gene TRBV5-1 combines with J gene TRBJ2-5; no clear D gene. Germline V gene lookup returns CDR1 SGHRS and CDR2 YFSETQ. The V and J ends lost 2 bases and 1 base respectively, with 9 bases between them. This CDR3 is built from 14 residues. Here the CDR3 reads CASSFEPSQETQYF. CDR3 nucleotides: TGCGCCAGCAGCTTCGAGCCGTCCCAAGAGACCCAGTACTTC.

The rearrangement uses TRBV6-5 and TRBJ1-3; TRBD1 matches at 7 bases. In germline, CDR1 is MNHEY, CDR2 SVGAGI. The CDR3 has 14 residues. V lost 8 bases to trimming and J lost 0 bases; unmatched junction nucleotides: 4. The CDR3 DNA reads as TGTGCCAGCCGGGACAGCCGCTCTGGAAACACCATATATTTT. Translation gives CASRDSRSGNTIYF.

This chain uses TRBV5-1 with TRBJ2-1; 7 bases map to TRBD1. The CDR3 is 16 amino acids. Per the germline V gene, CDR1 is SGHRS and CDR2 is YFSETQ. The trim removed 3 bases at V and 0 bases at J, leaving 6 bases unmatched. CDR3 region: CASSSGQELSYNEQFF. In DNA, the CDR3 is TGCGCCAGCAGCTCCGGACAGGAACTCTCCTACAATGAGCAGTTCTTC. The full variable domain, with the rest looked up from reference TRBV5-1 and TRBJ2-1, is KAGVTQTPRYLIKTRGQQVTLSCSPISGHRSVSWYQQTPGQGLQFLFEYFSETQRNKGNFPGRFSGRQFSNSRSEMNVSTLELGDSALYLCASSSGQELSYNEQFFGPGTRLTVL.

The chain combines TRBV6-5 with TRBJ1-1; D might be TRBD1 (6 bases). V was shortened by 5 bases and J by 3 bases, with 13 bases between the two germline ends. The CDR3 consists of 14 residues. CDR1 and CDR2 (germline): MNHEY, SVGAGI. This chain's CDR3 is CASSTRQADTEAFF. In DNA, the CDR3 is TGTGCCAGCAGTACACGACAGGCGGACACTGAAGCTTTCTTT.

The chain is built from TRBV5-1 and TRBJ2-7, with D possibly TRBD1 on 6 matching bases. V lost 4 bases and J 3 bases, leaving 14 bases between the germline ends. The CDR3 runs 14 residues. Germline V gene data show CDR1 as SGHRS and CDR2 as YFSETQ. The CDR3, as DNA: TGCGCCAGCAGCCCCGGACAGACCAACTACGAGCAGTACTTC. This codes for CASSPGQTNYEQYF. Full variable domain (missing parts from reference TRBV5-1 and TRBJ2-7): KAGVTQTPRYLIKTRGQQVTLSCSPISGHRSVSWYQQTPGQGLQFLFEYFSETQRNKGNFPGRFSGRQFSNSRSEMNVSTLELGDSALYLCASSPGQTNYEQYFGPGTRLTVT.

The rearrangement links TRBV28 to TRBJ2-7; a possible D gene is TRBD2 (6 bases). The CDR3 loop spans 14 amino acids. Between the trimmed V and J ends, which lost 4 bases and 0 bases, there was a span of 10 bases. Germline lookup yields CDR1 MDHEN and CDR2 SYDVKM. The CDR3: CASSWASVSYEQYF. In DNA form, the CDR3 reads TGTGCCAGCAGTTGGGCTAGCGTCTCCTACGAGCAGTACTTC.

The chain carries TRBV9 and TRBJ2-3, with 9 bases fitting TRBD2. V gave up 3 bases and J gave up 0 bases; unmatched junction bases: 8. Germline CDR1 reads SGDLS; CDR2 reads YYNGEE. The CDR3 sequence is 17 residues long. CDR3 protein: CASSARVAGASTDTQYF. CDR3 coding DNA: TGTGCCAGCAGCGCAAGAGTAGCGGGAGCTAGCACAGATACGCAGTATTTT.

The genes are TRBV5-1 and TRBJ2-5; TRBD1 matches 7 bases. Germline-derived CDR1 and CDR2 are SGHRS and YFSETQ. V lost 0 bases and J lost 1; bases outside the gene matches: 6. This CDR3 is 16 amino acids long. CDR3 sequence (DNA): TGCGCCAGCAGCTTGGCCGAGGGACAGCTCCAAGAGACCCAGTACTTC. Its translation: CASSLAEGQLQETQYF.

The J gene is TRBJ2-3, the V gene TRBV18; D gene ambiguous. Germline values: CDR1 KGHSH, CDR2 LQKENI. This CDR3 has 15 amino acids. V gave up 2 bases and J gave up 2 bases, with 11 bases separating them. CDR3 sequence reads: CASSPGRSPTDTQYF. The DNA of the CDR3 is TGTGCCAGCTCACCAGGCAGGTCCCCCACAGATACGCAGTATTTT.